Below, 20 T cell receptor beta chains from the same sample are listed, as sequenced in a study of long-term antiretroviral therapy in people with HIV. The immunoSEQ assay was v3.0, run at survey level. Sequencing used immunoSEQ multiplex PCR; TCRdb keeps in-frame clones, though not all of them. The profile shows 20,000 to 25,000 clones, about four fifths of them singletons. The specimen comprised unsorted PBMCs, sampled 0.2 years after starting antiretroviral therapy. These receptors came from a woman under 40 with HIV.

The chain employs TRBV30 and TRBJ2-3; D gene uncertain. V gave up 1 base and J gave up 3 bases, with 11 bases separating them. The CDR3 totals 14 residues. CDR1 is GTSNPN and CDR2 is SVGIG in the germline V gene (reference sequence). CDR3 region: CAWSDWAATDTQYF. The CDR3 DNA follows: TGTGCCTGGAGTGATTGGGCGGCTACAGATACGCAGTATTTT.

The genes are TRBV5-1 and TRBJ2-5, with TRBD1 as a possible D gene (6 bases). V was pared by 0 bases and J by 1 base, with 7 bases between. The CDR3 is made up of 14 amino acids. Germline V CDR1 and CDR2: SGHRS, YFSETQ. The CDR3: CASSLGTVQETQYF. In nucleotides, the CDR3 is TGCGCCAGCAGCTTGGGGACAGTCCAAGAGACCCAGTACTTC.

The CDR3 protein is CASSYWDRAYEQYF. CDR3 bases: TGTGCCAGCAGCTACTGGGACAGGGCCTACGAGCAGTACTTC. The V and J genes are TRBV14 and TRBJ2-5, with TRBD1 matching over 9 bases. Judging by the DNA end, TRBJ2-7 fits better; the J call may be wrong. The CDR3 length is 14 residues. The V gene's germline CDR1 is SGHDN and CDR2 FVKESK.

The V and J genes are TRBV5-1 and TRBJ1-4; D remains ambiguous. The CDR3 has 13 residues. Trimming stripped 5 bases from V and 8 bases from J, with 13 bases between. Germline V gene lookup returns CDR1 SGHRS and CDR2 YFSETQ. CDR3 nucleotides: TGCGCCAGCAGGGGGTCATTGGGAGAAAAACTGTTTTTT. Protein sequence: CASRGSLGEKLFF.

This clone came up once. The V gene is TRBV5-5, the J gene TRBJ2-7; 7 bases align to TRBD1. Germline values: CDR1 SGHKS, CDR2 YYEKEE (reference sequence). J was trimmed by 3 bases and V by 3 bases; bases with no gene match: 9. The CDR3 totals 15 residues. CDR3 nucleotide sequence: TGTGCCAGCAGCTCGCCGGGACAGCTCTTCTACGAGCAGTACTTC. It specifies CASSSPGQLFYEQYF.

V and J are TRBV6-5 and TRBJ2-5; D call uncertain. The V gene lost 0 bases and the J gene lost 8 bases, with 4 bases spanning the gap. There are 11 residues in the CDR3. Germline V gene data show CDR1 as MNHEY and CDR2 as SVGAGI. CDR3 region: CASSYSGTQYF. The CDR3 DNA reads TGTGCCAGCAGTTACTCTGGAACCCAGTACTTC.

The chain couples TRBV6-1 to TRBJ1-3; possibly TRBD1 for D (6 bases). The CDR3 is 13 amino acids. The germline V gene encodes CDR1 MNHNS and CDR2 SASEGT. V lost 5 bases, J lost 3 bases, and 8 bases lay in between. The CDR3 is CASSRDIGNTIYF. The CDR3 DNA reads as TGTGCCAGCAGTCGGGACATTGGAAACACCATATATTTT.

This chain links TRBV6-9 with TRBJ1-2, with D uncertain. V was shortened by 4 bases and J by 2 bases, with 11 bases between the two germline ends. The germline V gene has CDR1 MNHGY and CDR2 SVAAGI. The CDR3 extends over 14 amino acids. The CDR3 is CASSCPGPNYGYTF. CDR3 in DNA: TGTGCCAGCAGTTGCCCGGGTCCGAACTATGGCTACACCTTC.

This clone was seen only once. This chain links TRBV6-1 with TRBJ2-7; tentative D call: TRBD1 (7 bases). Between the trimmed V and J ends, which lost 2 bases and 6 bases, there was a span of 20 bases. Germline CDR1 MNHNS, CDR2 SASEGT. This CDR3 is built from 16 residues. The CDR3 nucleotides are TGTGCCAGCAGTGAATGGTTTTCGTCAGGGGGGACCGAGCAGTACTTC. It is translated as CASSEWFSSGGTEQYF.

The rearrangement uses TRBV6-1 and TRBJ1-1, with D possibly being TRBD1 (6 bases). CDR3 length equals 12 residues. Germline CDR1 reads MNHNS; CDR2 reads SASEGT. V lost 3 bases to trimming and J lost 7 bases, with 9 bases between them. CDR3 in DNA: TGTGCCAGCAGTGAGACAGGCGGTGAAGCTTTCTTT. This encodes CASSETGGEAFF.

This chain joins TRBV5-1 and TRBJ2-7; D perhaps matches TRBD2 (5 bases). The CDR3 spans 14 residues. Deletions cut 2 bases from V and 0 bases from J, with 9 bases between. Germline V lookup: CDR1 SGHRS, CDR2 YFSETQ. CDR3: CASSFSTSSYEQYF. The CDR3, as DNA: TGCGCCAGCAGCTTTTCTACTAGCTCCTACGAGCAGTACTTC. The full variable domain, in which reference TRBV5-1 and TRBJ2-7 provide the parts outside the CDR3, is KAGVTQTPRYLIKTRGQQVTLSCSPISGHRSVSWYQQTPGQGLQFLFEYFSETQRNKGNFPGRFSGRQFSNSRSEMNVSTLELGDSALYLCASSFSTSSYEQYFGPGTRLTVT.

The chain carries TRBV11-2 and TRBJ2-5; D gene unclear. CDR1 is SGHAT and CDR2 is FQNNGV in the germline V gene. The CDR3 is 11 amino acids. Between the trimmed V and J ends, which lost 0 bases and 7 bases, there was a span of 3 bases. CDR3 in DNA: TGTGCCAGCAGCTTAGAGTCGACCCAGTACTTC. Its translation is CASSLESTQYF. The full variable domain, rest sourced from reference TRBV11-2 and TRBJ2-5, is EAGVAQSPRYKIIEKRQSVAFWCNPISGHATLYWYQQILGQGPKLLIQFQNNGVVDDSQLPKDRFSAERLKGVDSTLKIQPAKLEDSAVYLCASSLESTQYFGPGTRLLVL.

The chain carries TRBV7-2 and TRBJ2-5; TRBD1 matches 9 bases. Germline CDR1 reads SGHTA; CDR2 reads FQGNSA. The V segment lost 5 bases and the J segment 2 bases; nucleotides outside the gene matches: 3. The CDR3 has 14 residues. The CDR3 spells CASSADRGQETQYF. CDR3 bases: TGTGCCAGCAGCGCAGACAGGGGGCAAGAGACCCAGTACTTC.

This rearrangement joins TRBV27 to TRBJ1-6; 7 bases align to TRBD1. Germline-derived CDR1 and CDR2 are MNHEY and SMNVEV (reference sequence). There are 20 residues in the CDR3. The trim removed 7 bases at V and 0 bases at J, leaving 18 bases unmatched. CDR3 sequence reads: CASTPLGDSYRFSYNSPLHF. The CDR3 DNA reads TGTGCCAGCACTCCACTGGGGGACAGTTACAGATTCTCCTATAATTCACCCCTCCACTTT.

V is TRBV27 and J is TRBJ1-1; 7 bases are shared with TRBD1. Trimming removed 3 bases from V and 4 bases from J; junction bases left unmatched: 8. The germline CDR1 and CDR2 sequences are MNHEY and SMNVEV (reference sequence). The CDR3 runs 15 residues. The CDR3 bases are TGTGCCAGCAGTTTTGGAGGGGGCGCGGGCACTGAAGCTTTCTTT. It specifies CASSFGGGAGTEAFF.

This chain connects TRBV2 to TRBJ2-5; D is ambiguous. This CDR3 region has 15 residues. The germline V and J ends were trimmed by 1 base and 4 bases, with 13 bases remaining between them. The V gene's germline CDR1 is SNHLY and CDR2 FYNNEI. The CDR3 is CASSEEGSPRETQYF. In nucleotides, the CDR3 is TGTGCCAGCAGTGAAGAGGGATCCCCGAGAGAGACCCAGTACTTC.

The CDR3 DNA is TGTGCCAGTAGTATTTACGGGGGAGATTATAGCAATCAGCCCCAGCATTTT. Translation: CASSIYGGDYSNQPQHF. This chain uses TRBV19 with TRBJ1-5; D is possibly TRBD1 (5 bases). Trimming removed 3 bases at V and 0 bases at J, with 15 bases between. Germline CDR1 and CDR2: LNHDA and SQIVND (reference sequence). The CDR3 runs to 17 residues. Variable domain in full (rest from reference TRBV19 and TRBJ1-5): DGGITQSPKYLFRKEGQNVTLSCEQNLNHDAMYWYRQDPGQGLRLIYYSQIVNDFQKGDIAEGYSVSREKKESFPLTVTSAQKNPTAFYLCASSIYGGDYSNQPQHFGDGTRLSIL.

The gene calls are TRBV5-6 and TRBJ2-7; the match to TRBD1 covers 8 bases. This CDR3 has 16 residues. V lost 2 bases, J lost 3 bases, and 10 bases stayed unmatched. From germline, CDR1 is SGHDT and CDR2 YYEEEE. CDR3 residues: CASSLESGQVFYEQYF. The CDR3 nucleotides are TGTGCCAGCAGCTTAGAATCGGGACAGGTCTTCTACGAGCAGTACTTC.

J is TRBJ1-2 and V is TRBV6-1, with 8 bases fitting TRBD1. This CDR3 has 14 residues. J lost 5 bases, V lost 10 bases, and 12 bases had no gene match. CDR1 is MNHNS and CDR2 is SASEGT in the germline V gene. The chain's CDR3 is CAMTDRAGRYGYTF. CDR3 nucleotides: TGTGCCATGACGGACAGGGCTGGGAGGTATGGCTACACCTTC.

Turning to this clone: Within the sample, other DNA sequences also encode this same CDR3. This rearrangement joins TRBV18 to TRBJ2-6, with D maybe TRBD1 (5 bases). Germline V CDR1 and CDR2: KGHSH, LQKENI. V lost 5 bases, J lost 0 bases, and 8 bases lay in between. CDR3 size: 15 residues. CDR3 DNA sequence: TGTGCCAGCTCATCAGGGAACTCTGGGGCCAACGTCCTGACTTTC. It translates to CASSSGNSGANVLTF.